The sequence of this T cell receptor (beta chain) was determined in a study of T cells after yellow fever vaccination (dated by TCRdb to the late 2010s). For the study in its entirety: The SMART-Seq v4 Ultra Low Input RNA kit was used to prepare libraries from fractions with low cell numbers. Two healthy male donors, one aged 18 to 30 and one aged 30 to 40 years, made up the cohort. Bulk TCR alpha and beta repertoires were sequenced longitudinally to track T-cell clones before and after primary and booster YFV17D yellow fever vaccination. Bulk PBMC replicates and cell subsets were isolated from blood drawn at multiple timepoints before and after both primary and secondary immunization.

What the research found in general, with its limitations: After the booster, most of the clones that had expanded following primary vaccination were detected again (almost 98% of CD4 and 88% of CD8), which suggests that memory was broadly maintained. Because abundant contaminating clonotypes from the bulk population could be contained in FACS-sorted repertoires, computational filtering was required. A small fraction of clonotypes showed up in both the CD4 and CD8 compartments, probably as a result of convergent recombination. Compared with the primary T-cell response, the secondary T-cell response was weaker but faster, peaking on day 5 rather than day 15. Because the study included only a couple of donors, the extent to which the findings can be generalized is limited.

The sample's treatment or condition, from its label and the paper: live attenuated yellow fever vaccine strain. PBMCs were isolated from peripheral blood using a standard Ficoll-Paque protocol. Dynabeads CD4 and CD8 positive selection kits were used to isolate CD4 and CD8 T-cell fractions. TriZol was used to extract RNA from bulk PBMCs, from CD4 and CD8 fractions, and from dextramer-positive and dextramer-negative fractions. V and J lose 4 bases and 1 base, and a span of 13 bases separates them. The germline V gene (reference sequence) yields MNHEY for CDR1 and SMNVEV for CDR2. Its CDR3 holds 15 amino acids, cysteine through phenylalanine. Of the read, only the CDR3 DNA is kept; its 45 bases are in frame from base 1. This clonotype was seen many times. The antigen it recognizes is unknown. Within one base of it there is no much larger clone, and no base qualities were kept. The sequencing machine was an Illumina NovaSeq 6000. TCR cDNA was synthesized by 5'RACE template switching, which introduced a universal primer site and unique molecular identifiers. cDNA synthesis was primed from both the TCR alpha and TCR beta constant segments. Libraries were amplified in two PCR steps, with sample barcodes and sequencing adapters added in the second step. Libraries were sequenced on Illumina HiSeq 2500 (2x100 bp) or NovaSeq (2x150 bp). Turning to the authors' computational methods: MIGEC was used to demultiplex reads and collapse the reads into UMI consensus sequences, and MiXCR was used for V(D)J alignment. Using edgeR on replicate PBMC samples, clonotypes were called vaccine-responding if FDR was below 0.01 and the log2 fold change was above 5 up to day 15. Bulk clonotypes were assigned CD4 or CD8 identity according to which sequenced CD4 or CD8 repertoire held them at higher abundance. TCRdb reprocessed the public reads (quality trimming at Q25 with fastp, clone calling with MiXCR) and kept in-frame beta chains. CDR3 protein duplicates are merged, each entry listing the most common genes and DNA. These V and J calls originate from TCRdb's pipeline instead of the authors' own analysis. The sample table holds hundreds of thousands of distinct CDR3 sequences, of which around 4.9% were seen once. Clones ranked in the top ten supply roughly 3.5% of the sample.

The rearranged segments are TRBV27 and TRBJ1-1, and the D gene may be TRBD1, 5 bases matching. This sample comprised CD4+ T cells sorted from PBMCs, obtained on the day of the yellow fever booster vaccination. This TCR came from a man aged 18 to 35 who received the YFV17D yellow fever vaccine. The CDR3 region has the sequence CASSSLQAGNTEAFF. The nucleotide sequence is TGTGCCAGCAGTTCCCTACAGGCTGGGAACACTGAAGCTTTCTTT.